This entry is about one T cell receptor beta chain. V was cut by 2 bases and J by 5 bases, with 10 bases left in between. The CDR3 has 14 residues. CDR1 and CDR2 from the germline V gene are SEHNR and FQNEAQ (reference sequence). This entry belongs to a study of blood T cell repertoires in COVID-19. Per the original methods: Reference gene primer amplification gave nucleated cell count estimates. The method was immunoSEQ multiplex PCR; TCRdb's version includes in-frame clones alone and lacks a portion of them. V and J calls and clone size come straight from that table; D and trimming were deduced from the DNA. The sample contains some 140,000 clones, 70% to 85% of which appear only once.

The sequencing sample was made of peripheral blood. The TCR originated in a woman aged 80 or over with acute or convalescent COVID-19. The chain combines TRBV7-9 with TRBJ2-1; D remains ambiguous. The CDR3 DNA sequence: TGTGCCAGCAGCTTATACCTAGACGACAATGAGCAGTTCTTC. Amino acid sequence: CASSLYLDDNEQFF.